This passage covers 3 T cell receptor beta chains from one sample sequenced in a study of PD-1 and CTLA-4 blockade in melanoma. The protocol was immunoSEQ multiplex PCR, while the TCRdb copy is restricted to in-frame clones and leaves out a portion. The sample lists roughly 7,200 clones, about four fifths occurring once. The material sequenced was CD8+ T cells from peripheral blood, taken before anti-PD-1 treatment. The source is a human donor with melanoma.

The chain links TRBV30 to TRBJ2-7; 12 positions agree with TRBD1. The CDR3 is made up of 15 amino acids. Germline V CDR1 and CDR2: GTSNPN, SVGIG (reference sequence). V lost 3 bases to trimming and J lost 5 bases; unmatched junction nucleotides: 8. In nucleotides, the CDR3 is TGTGCCTGGAGCCCCGGGACAGGGGGCCTCGACGAGCAGTACTTC. Residues: CAWSPGTGGLDEQYF.

Points on this clone: The sample contains more than one DNA sequence encoding this CDR3. This chain uses TRBV4-3 with TRBJ2-7, with 9 bases fitting TRBD1. Looked up from germline, CDR1 is LGHNA and CDR2 is YSLEER. The CDR3 spans 15 residues. Trimming removed 2 bases from V and 0 bases from J; junction bases left unmatched: 2. The CDR3 nucleotides read TGCGCCAGCAGCCAACTGGGACAGGGCTCCTACGAGCAGTACTTC. Translation gives CASSQLGQGSYEQYF.

Sample share makes this clone medium-sized. CDR3 residues: CASSDSGVYQPQHF. The DNA for the CDR3 is TGTGCCAGCAGTGACTCAGGGGTTTATCAGCCCCAGCATTTT. This sequence joins TRBV25-1 and TRBJ1-5, with a tentative D call TRBD1 (6 bases). V was pared by 3 bases and J by 5 bases, with 11 bases between. The CDR3 sequence is 14 residues long. The germline V gene encodes CDR1 MGHDK and CDR2 SYGVNS.